These 16 T cell receptor beta chains were sequenced from one sample in a study of T cells expressing NK-cell markers. TCRdb reprocessed the 5' RACE reads, keeping one entry per CDR3 protein, no DNA. This table holds about 260,000 distinct CDR3 sequences. Sequenced material: blood T cells: a sorted CD56 or NKG2C T cell subset, CD4+ or CD8+ T cells, or bulk PBMC T cells (not recorded which). The origin of the receptors is a man between 18 and 35 years old in good health.

The genes are TRBV12-3 or TRBV12-4 and TRBJ1-5. The CDR3 is 15 amino acids. CDR3 sequence reads: CASAQISYSNQPQHF.

This sequence joins TRBV18 and TRBJ1-6. The CDR3 length is 15 residues. Germline loops: CDR1 KGHSH, CDR2 LQKENI. The CDR3: CASSPGRREGSPLHF.

V is TRBV6-6 and J is TRBJ2-1. Germline lookup yields CDR1 MNHNY and CDR2 SVGAGI (reference sequence). The CDR3 extends over 11 amino acids. This CDR3 reads CASSYHNEQFF.

The J gene is TRBJ2-2, the V gene TRBV20-1; absent DNA, TCRdb's TRBD1 call cannot be checked. Germline values: CDR1 DFQATT, CDR2 SNEGSKA (reference sequence). The CDR3 has 15 amino acids. The CDR3 spells CSAGGVGQGSRELFF.

The rearrangement uses TRBV20-1 and TRBJ2-6; no DNA is available, so the TRBD1 call from TCRdb remains unchecked. The length of the CDR3 is 15 residues. Germline CDR1 and CDR2: DFQATT and SNEGSKA (reference sequence). CDR3 protein: CSARRRVRGANVLTF.

The chain's CDR3 is CASSQDRGSGVQETQYF. This chain links TRBV14 with TRBJ2-5; TCRdb's assignment of TRBD2 cannot be checked, as there is no DNA. The CDR3 extends over 17 amino acids. Germline V gene sequence: CDR1 SGHDN, CDR2 FVKESK.

The chain recombines TRBV12-3 or TRBV12-4 with TRBJ2-3; TCRdb returns TRBD1, unconfirmable since there is no DNA. CDR3 length equals 16 residues. The CDR3 protein is CASSRLRIGQPDTQYF.

The chain is built from TRBV11-2 and TRBJ2-1; TCRdb selects TRBD2, and the lack of DNA leaves this call unchecked. The germline V gene encodes CDR1 SGHAT and CDR2 FQNNGV. The CDR3 totals 18 residues. The CDR3: CASSAGGLGLAGINEQFF.

The rearrangement uses TRBV20-1 and TRBJ2-1; TCRdb's D gene call, TRBD1, goes unchecked for lack of DNA. Germline V gene sequence: CDR1 DFQATT, CDR2 SNEGSKA (reference sequence). The CDR3 extends over 15 amino acids. The CDR3 loop reads CSARAPERTMMGQFF.

The genes are TRBV28 and TRBJ2-3; TCRdb lists TRBD2, though no DNA is available to test this call. The CDR3 is made up of 15 amino acids. Germline V CDR1 and CDR2: MDHEN, SYDVKM. The chain's CDR3 is CASRGAGGPLDTQYF.

The V call is TRBV10-3, the J call TRBJ2-1; with no DNA, the TCRdb D assignment of TRBD1 cannot be verified. CDR3 length: 15 residues. Germline lookup yields CDR1 ENHRY and CDR2 SYGVKD. Here the CDR3 reads CAISEPGQGYNEQFF.

This chain connects TRBV5-1 to TRBJ2-1. Germline CDR1 and CDR2: SGHRS and YFSETQ. This CDR3 is built from 18 residues. The CDR3 is CASSLDPFRKSSYNEQFF.

The rearrangement joins TRBV12-3 or TRBV12-4 to TRBJ2-1; TCRdb indicates TRBD2, and absent DNA this call remains unverified. This CDR3 comprises 15 residues. The CDR3 protein is CASSRTSSAANEQFF.

V is TRBV20-1 and J is TRBJ2-5; TCRdb reports TRBD2, a call that lacks DNA to check it against. The length of the CDR3 is 15 residues. Germline loops: CDR1 DFQATT, CDR2 SNEGSKA (reference sequence). The CDR3 sequence: CSALPRGSLRETQYF.

This sequence joins TRBV10-3 and TRBJ1-5; TCRdb calls TRBD1, which cannot be checked without DNA. The CDR3 spans 13 residues. Germline CDR1 and CDR2: ENHRY and SYGVKD. CDR3 region: CAITGAENQPQHF.

The V call is TRBV6-2 or TRBV6-3, the J call TRBJ2-3. Germline V gene data show CDR1 as MNHEY and CDR2 as SVGEGT. CDR3 length: 13 amino acids. CDR3 sequence reads: CASSYGYTDTQYF.